What follows are 24 T cell receptor beta chains derived from one specimen sequenced in a study of blood T cells in healthy people across ages. The use of a sample-barcoded 5' primer and a J-beta primer mix characterized a second PCR of about 7 to 12 cycles. TCRdb re-called the 5' RACE reads with MiXCR, one entry per CDR3 protein. The data show 750,000 to 950,000 distinct CDR3 sequences, with roughly 50% seen just once and about 42% held by the top ten. The sequencing input was blood. The receptors come from a man older than 75 in good health.

This clonotype appeared a few times. CDR3 nucleotides: TGCAGTGCGTCAGAAGGGCGGCGGAGCAAAAACATTCAGTACTTC. The encoded protein is CSASEGRRSKNIQYF. This chain uses TRBV20-1 with TRBJ2-7, with D unresolved. With the DNA end fitting TRBJ2-4 better, the J assignment may be wrong. Germline values: CDR1 DFQATT, CDR2 SNEGSKA (reference sequence). The CDR3 has 15 amino acids.

The chain links TRBV3-1 to TRBJ2-5, with D hard to call. The CDR3 is 13 amino acids. Trimming took 0 bases from V and 10 from J, leaving 12 bases between them. CDR1 LGHDT and CDR2 YNNKEL come from the germline V gene (reference sequence). CDR3 amino acids: CASSQDPRNDQYF. The CDR3 nucleotides are TGTGCCAGCAGCCAAGATCCCCGGAACGACCAGTACTTC.

This clonotype was observed a few times. This chain links TRBV10-3 with TRBJ1-1, with a weak D call TRBD1 (5 bases). V lost 2 bases, J lost 1 base, and 11 bases lay in between. The CDR3 has 15 amino acids. CDR1 and CDR2 from the germline V gene are ENHRY and SYGVKD. The CDR3: CAISEAGLPNTEAFF. CDR3 sequence (DNA): TGTGCCATCAGTGAGGCGGGGCTCCCGAACACTGAAGCTTTCTTT.

This chain uses TRBV7-9 with TRBJ1-2, with D hard to call. CDR3 length: 14 residues. From germline, CDR1 is SEHNR and CDR2 FQNEAQ (reference sequence). Trimming cost V 4 bases and J 0 bases, with 9 bases left between them. This chain's CDR3 is CASSSFVPNYGYTF. DNA for the CDR3: TGTGCCAGCAGCTCATTCGTACCTAACTATGGCTACACCTTC.

This clonotype appeared once. The chain employs TRBV2 and TRBJ2-1, with TRBD1 as a possible D gene (6 bases). Trimming took 4 bases from V and 3 from J, leaving 13 bases between them. Germline V gene data show CDR1 as SNHLY and CDR2 as FYNNEI. The length of the CDR3 is 15 residues. The CDR3 region is CASSVLGTFYNEQFF. As DNA, the CDR3 is TGTGCCAGCAGTGTTTTAGGGACATTCTACAATGAGCAGTTCTTC. Together with reference TRBV2 and TRBJ2-1, the CDR3 gives the full variable domain: EPEVTQTPSHQVTQMGQEVILRCVPISNHLYFYWYRQILGQKVEFLVSFYNNEISEKSEIFDDQFSVERPDGSNFTLKIRSTKLEDSAMYFCASSVLGTFYNEQFFGPGTRLTVL.

This clonotype showed up just a few times. The chain employs TRBV9 and TRBJ2-7, with TRBD1 matching 7 bases. The CDR3 is 15 residues long. Losses at the gene ends were 0 bases for V and 0 bases for J; bases not matched to a gene: 3. CDR1 is SGDLS and CDR2 is YYNGEE in the germline V gene. The CDR3 sequence: CASSVGDSPSYEQYF. The CDR3 coding sequence is TGTGCCAGCAGCGTAGGGGACAGTCCCTCCTACGAGCAGTACTTC.

The V call is TRBV12-3 or TRBV12-4, the J call TRBJ2-6, with D hard to call. Between the trimmed V and J ends, which lost 8 bases and 1 base, there was a span of 9 bases. This CDR3 spans 14 amino acids. The CDR3 region is CASLERSGANVLTF. Written as DNA, the CDR3 is TGTGCCAGCCTTGAGAGGTCTGGGGCCAACGTCCTGACTTTC.

This clonotype has more than one count but fewer than ten. The chain carries TRBV20-1 and TRBJ2-5; either TRBD1 or TRBD2 may fit D (5 bases each). V dropped 6 bases and J dropped 2 bases, with 19 bases sitting between them. The CDR3 spans 15 residues. Looked up from germline, CDR1 is DFQATT and CDR2 is SNEGSKA (reference sequence). The CDR3 protein is CSADTPGPQQETQYF. As DNA, the CDR3 is TGCAGTGCGGACACACCGGGACCGCAACAAGAGACCCAGTACTTC.

This chain joins TRBV3-1 and TRBJ1-5, with D hard to call. Deletions cut 0 bases from V and 0 bases from J, with 6 bases between. There are 15 residues in the CDR3. Germline loops: CDR1 LGHDT, CDR2 YNNKEL (reference sequence). CDR3 DNA sequence: TGTGCCAGCAGCCAAGATCGAAGTAGCAATCAGCCCCAGCATTTT. Its protein product is CASSQDRSSNQPQHF.

J is TRBJ2-1 and V is TRBV6-5; TRBD1 aligns across 8 bases. This CDR3 contains 15 residues. Germline values: CDR1 MNHEY, CDR2 SVGAGI. After removal of 7 bases from V and 4 bases from J, the junction contained 9 bases not matched to a gene. This chain's CDR3 is CASIQRTGSYNEQFF. The CDR3 bases are TGTGCCAGCATCCAAAGGACAGGGTCGTACAATGAGCAGTTCTTC.

This sequence joins TRBV6-2 or TRBV6-3 and TRBJ2-7; 11 positions agree with TRBD2. The CDR3 covers 14 residues. Per the germline V gene, CDR1 is MNHEY and CDR2 is SVGEGT. J gave up 3 bases and V 6 bases, and 4 bases lay outside the gene matches. CDR3 region: CASRRLAGGYEQYF. DNA of the CDR3: TGTGCCAGCAGACGTCTAGCGGGAGGCTACGAGCAGTACTTC.

This clonotype was recorded a few times. The chain combines TRBV20-1 with TRBJ1-4, with no clear D. There are 13 residues in the CDR3. CDR1 and CDR2 (germline): DFQATT, SNEGSKA (reference sequence). V was clipped by 3 bases and J by 4 bases, with 9 bases between them. CDR3 loop: CSARGGYNEKLFF. CDR3 sequence (DNA): TGCAGTGCTAGGGGCGGATATAATGAAAAACTGTTTTTT.

J is TRBJ1-4 and V is TRBV27, with D perhaps TRBD1 (6 bases). The V end lost 5 bases, the J end lost 7 bases, and 14 bases lay between the germline ends. The CDR3 spans 14 residues. Germline values: CDR1 MNHEY, CDR2 SMNVEV (reference sequence). CDR3 DNA sequence: TGTGCCAGCAGTCTCGACAGGTCCGGTGAAAAACTGTTTTTT. This translates into CASSLDRSGEKLFF.

The V and J genes are TRBV10-3 and TRBJ1-5; tentatively, D is TRBD1 (6 bases). The V gene lost 0 bases and the J gene lost 3 bases, with 9 bases spanning the gap. Germline CDR1 is ENHRY and CDR2 is SYGVKD. CDR3 size: 15 residues. The DNA of the CDR3 is TGTGCCATCAGTGAGTCTGGACAGAACAATCAGCCCCAGCATTTT. This codes for CAISESGQNNQPQHF.

The sample holds a few counts of this clonotype. V usage is TRBV7-2 and J usage is TRBJ2-1, with 7 bases aligning to TRBD1. CDR3 length: 14 residues. Per the germline V gene, CDR1 is SGHTA and CDR2 is FQGNSA. V lost 7 bases to trimming and J lost 12 bases; unmatched junction nucleotides: 15. CDR3 amino acids: CASNKHGQEPGQFF. The CDR3 coding sequence is TGTGCCAGCAACAAACACGGACAGGAACCGGGGCAGTTCTTC.

Only a few counts were recorded for this clonotype. The chain links TRBV29-1 to TRBJ2-7; perhaps TRBD2 as D (6 bases). This CDR3 spans 12 amino acids. V was clipped by 4 bases and J by 5 bases, with 12 bases between them. The germline gives CDR1 SQVTM, CDR2 ANQGSEA. This CDR3 reads CSVGTAGNEQYF. The CDR3 DNA sequence: TGCAGCGTTGGAACGGCGGGAAACGAGCAGTACTTC.

This clonotype was seen a handful of times. The chain links TRBV6-1 to TRBJ2-3; 7 bases align to TRBD2. V shed 7 bases and J 14 bases; nucleotides not matched to a gene: 15. Germline V gene lookup returns CDR1 MNHNS and CDR2 SASEGT. The CDR3 length is 13 residues. The CDR3 loop is CASTSGGAGYAYF. In DNA form, the CDR3 reads TGTGCCAGCACTAGCGGAGGAGCGGGATACGCGTATTTT.

This chain connects TRBV11-2 to TRBJ2-7, with 12 bases that match TRBD2. The CDR3 covers 17 residues. V was pared by 5 bases and J by 7 bases, with 15 bases of the junction left unmatched. CDR1 and CDR2 (germline): SGHAT, FQNNGV. CDR3 loop: CASSARWLAGGGNEQYF. The CDR3 DNA reads as TGTGCCAGCAGCGCGAGATGGCTAGCGGGAGGGGGAAATGAGCAGTACTTC.

The CDR3 DNA reads TGTGCCAGCGGAAAAAGTCGGGCCCAGGTGGCCTACGAGCAGTACTTC. This translates into CASGKSRAQVAYEQYF. The V and J genes are TRBV6-6 and TRBJ2-7, with D unclear. The CDR3 totals 16 residues. V was shortened by 8 bases and J by 2 bases, with 22 bases between the two germline ends. Germline CDR1 is MNHNY and CDR2 is SVGAGI (reference sequence).

This rearrangement joins TRBV3-1 to TRBJ2-3; TRBD2 might be the D (6 bases). CDR3 length equals 19 residues. The V end lost 1 base, the J end lost 2 bases, and 22 bases lay between the germline ends. Germline V CDR1 and CDR2: LGHDT, YNNKEL (reference sequence). CDR3 DNA sequence: TGTGCCAGCAGCCAAGGAGGAGGGAGAGCCTCCCTATTCACAGATACGCAGTATTTT. Encoded protein: CASSQGGGRASLFTDTQYF.

This chain uses TRBV12-3 or TRBV12-4 with TRBJ2-4; no clear D gene. The CDR3 totals 16 residues. The V end was cut by 5 bases, the J end by 0 bases, with 14 bases between. Here the CDR3 reads CASSPDVGLAKNIQYF. In DNA, the CDR3 is TGTGCCAGCAGTCCGGACGTAGGTTTAGCCAAAAACATTCAGTACTTC.

The J gene is TRBJ2-5, the V gene TRBV5-1; TRBD1 or TRBD2 may be the D gene (5 bases each). This CDR3 has 14 residues. The germline CDR1 and CDR2 sequences are SGHRS and YFSETQ. With 6 bases removed from V and 11 bases from J, the gap between germline ends came to 23 bases. The CDR3 region is CASNRDQTYNEQYF. CDR3 nucleotide sequence: TGCGCCAGCAACCGGGACCAGACCTACAATGAGCAGTACTTC. The variable domain in full, completed from reference TRBV5-1 and TRBJ2-5, reads KAGVTQTPRYLIKTRGQQVTLSCSPISGHRSVSWYQQTPGQGLQFLFEYFSETQRNKGNFPGRFSGRQFSNSRSEMNVSTLELGDSALYLCASNRDQTYNEQYFGPGTRLLVL.

The gene calls are TRBV5-1 and TRBJ2-5, with 7 bases aligning to TRBD2. V lost 4 bases to trimming and J lost 11 bases; unmatched junction nucleotides: 23. Germline values: CDR1 SGHRS, CDR2 YFSETQ. The CDR3 spans 17 residues. The CDR3 is CASSPPGGRTTWDEQYF. The CDR3 DNA follows: TGCGCCAGCAGCCCACCTGGCGGGAGAACCACTTGGGATGAGCAGTACTTC.

The table lists this clonotype with a few counts. The chain carries TRBV7-3 and TRBJ2-7; TRBD2 matches 9 bases. After removal of 5 bases from V and 3 bases from J, the junction contained 8 bases not matched to a gene. Per germline, CDR1 SGHTA and CDR2 FQGTGA. The CDR3 consists of 15 residues. Here the CDR3 reads CASSRAAGGYYEQYF. CDR3 coding DNA: TGTGCCAGCAGCCGGGCCGCGGGAGGGTACTACGAGCAGTACTTC.